Below are 10 T cell receptor beta chains sequenced from a single sample in a study of response to subunit inactivated influenza vaccine. MiXCR was run by TCRdb on the RT-PCR reads, yielding one entry per CDR3 protein. The sample consists of about 190,000 distinct CDR3 sequences, 13% to 15% of them appearing once. Sequences were derived from CD8+ T cells sorted from PBMCs, sampled 5 to 6 days after vaccination. The receptors shown here come from a man in his fifties who received an inactivated influenza vaccine.

This clonotype was seen only a few times. The V call is TRBV30, the J call TRBJ2-2; possibly TRBD1 or TRBD2 for D (5 bases each). This CDR3 is built from 14 residues. V dropped 6 bases and J dropped 4 bases, with 15 bases sitting between them. The germline V gene encodes CDR1 GTSNPN and CDR2 SVGIG (reference sequence). The DNA of the CDR3 is TGTGCCTGTTGGTCGGGGCGGGTCACCGGGGAGCTGTTTTTT. This codes for CACWSGRVTGELFF.

This clonotype was seen a handful of times. The chain couples TRBV11-1 to TRBJ1-4; tentatively, D is TRBD1 (5 bases). The CDR3 totals 19 residues. The V gene lost 1 base and the J gene lost 0 bases, with 18 bases spanning the gap. The V gene's germline CDR1 is SGHAT and CDR2 FQDESV (reference sequence). CDR3: CASSLGGTRTDTTNEKLFF. The DNA for the CDR3 is TGTGCCAGCAGCTTAGGGGGGACCCGGACGGACACAACTAATGAAAAACTGTTTTTT.

Only a few counts were recorded for this clonotype. The chain recombines TRBV7-8 with TRBJ2-7, with D possibly matching TRBD2 (5 bases). This CDR3 is 13 amino acids long. Germline V lookup: CDR1 SGHVS, CDR2 FQNEAQ. V dropped 5 bases and J dropped 2 bases, with 10 bases sitting between them. The CDR3 nucleotides are TGTGCCAGCAGCCGCCGGGATACCTACGAGCAGTACTTC. Its protein product is CASSRRDTYEQYF.

This clonotype turned up a few times. The gene calls are TRBV6-2 or TRBV6-3 and TRBJ1-5; 8 bases align to TRBD1. With 6 bases clipped from V and 6 bases from J, the junction kept 4 bases outside the gene matches. This CDR3 spans 13 amino acids. Germline-derived CDR1 and CDR2 are MNHEY and SVGEGT. In DNA form, the CDR3 reads TGTGCCAGCAGGGCCAGGGGGCTTCAGCCCCAGCATTTT. It codes for CASRARGLQPQHF.

In this sample, this clonotype turned up a few times. The chain uses TRBV10-3 and TRBJ2-1, with 9 bases lining up with TRBD2. Germline-derived CDR1 and CDR2 are ENHRY and SYGVKD. Trimming cost V 10 bases and J 6 bases; bases outside gene matches: 10. This CDR3 region has 14 residues. The CDR3 DNA is TGTGCCACCCTTTCGGCGGGAGGGCTCAATGAGCAGTTCTTC. Translation: CATLSAGGLNEQFF.

V is TRBV28 and J is TRBJ2-7; the D gene could be TRBD1 or TRBD2 (6 bases each). The CDR3 is 17 amino acids. Deletions cut 4 bases from V and 6 bases from J, with 25 bases between. Germline lookup yields CDR1 MDHEN and CDR2 SYDVKM. This CDR3 reads CASSSPILTRGGSEQYF. CDR3 DNA sequence: TGTGCCAGCAGTTCCCCAATCCTGACTAGAGGGGGTTCCGAGCAGTACTTC.

This clonotype was picked up many times. This sequence joins TRBV6-2 or TRBV6-3 and TRBJ2-2; D is uncertain. Trimming stripped 6 bases from V and 7 bases from J, with 6 bases between. The CDR3 is 11 amino acids. CDR1 is MNHEY and CDR2 is SVGEGT in the germline V gene. In nucleotides, the CDR3 is TGTGCCAGCAGCTGGGGCGGGGAGCTGTTTTTT. This codes for CASSWGGELFF.

This clonotype showed up just a few times. This chain uses TRBV20-1 with TRBJ2-1, with 7 bases matching TRBD1. CDR3 size: 13 residues. Per germline, CDR1 DFQATT and CDR2 SNEGSKA (reference sequence). The ends lost 6 bases at V and 3 bases at J; junction bases unmatched: 5. The CDR3 spells CSARQGVYNEQFF. The CDR3 nucleotides are TGCAGTGCAAGACAGGGAGTCTACAATGAGCAGTTCTTC.

The V and J genes are TRBV5-1 and TRBJ2-7, with 9 nucleotides matching TRBD1. V lost 4 bases to trimming and J lost 3 bases; unmatched junction nucleotides: 5. The CDR3 spans 14 residues. The germline V gene has CDR1 SGHRS and CDR2 YFSETQ. The CDR3: CASSAGQGFYEQYF. The CDR3, as DNA: TGCGCCAGCAGCGCGGGACAGGGATTCTACGAGCAGTACTTC.

This clonotype was recorded at least ten times. This CDR3 is CASSRLAGGDNEQFF. DNA of the CDR3: TGTGCCAGCAGCCGATTAGCGGGGGGCGACAATGAGCAGTTCTTC. This rearrangement joins TRBV7-8 to TRBJ2-1; 10 positions agree with TRBD2. The ends lost 5 bases at V and 5 bases at J; junction bases unmatched: 6. Germline CDR1 SGHVS, CDR2 FQNEAQ. The CDR3 has 15 residues.